Below, 21 T cell receptor beta chains from the same sample are listed, as sequenced in a study of cytomegalovirus exposure and HLA in healthy donors. It was with 60 Vbeta and 13 Jbeta primers that the PCR ran. Here immunoSEQ multiplex PCR was the method, and the copy in TCRdb shows in-frame clones only, minus some. The sample gives around 170,000 clones, roughly 76% of which show up once; approximately 6% is in the top ten. Specimen: PBMCs. These receptors all stem from a man aged 35 to 55 in good health and CMV-seropositive.

This clone was detected only once. The genes are TRBV4-3 and TRBJ1-2, with D perhaps matching TRBD1 (5 bases). Trimming stripped 2 bases from V and 3 bases from J, with 13 bases between. CDR1 is LGHNA and CDR2 is YSLEER in the germline V gene. The CDR3 has 15 amino acids. The CDR3 here is CASSQPGGADYGYTF. For the CDR3, the DNA is TGCGCCAGCAGCCAACCCGGCGGGGCGGACTATGGCTACACCTTC.

The chain employs TRBV15 and TRBJ2-4, with D hard to call. V was clipped by 0 bases and J by 0 bases, with 3 bases between them. This CDR3 has 14 residues. Germline assignment: CDR1 LNHNV and CDR2 YYDKDF (reference sequence). In DNA form, the CDR3 reads TGTGCCACCAGCAGAGATCTAGCCAAAAACATTCAGTACTTC. Encoded protein: CATSRDLAKNIQYF. Complete variable domain (other parts from reference TRBV15 and TRBJ2-4): DAMVIQNPRYQVTQFGKPVTLSCSQTLNHNVMYWYQQKSSQAPKLLFHYYDKDFNNEADTPDNFQSRRPNTSFCFLDIRSPGLGDTAMYLCATSRDLAKNIQYFGAGTRLSVL.

This chain joins TRBV7-2 and TRBJ2-1; 12 nucleotides align to TRBD2. Trimming removed 4 bases from V and 2 bases from J; junction bases left unmatched: 6. The CDR3 spans 17 residues. Germline V gene data show CDR1 as SGHTA and CDR2 as FQGNSA. The chain's CDR3 is CASSSGTSGLTYNEQFF. CDR3 bases: TGTGCCAGCAGCTCTGGGACTAGCGGGTTAACCTACAATGAGCAGTTCTTC.

The chain couples TRBV29-1 to TRBJ2-5; a possible D gene is TRBD1 (6 bases). Germline V lookup: CDR1 SQVTM, CDR2 ANQGSEA. The V gene lost 3 bases and the J gene lost 3 bases, with 8 bases spanning the gap. The CDR3 has 12 residues. The chain's CDR3 is CSVEGQKETQYF. In DNA form, the CDR3 reads TGCAGCGTTGAGGGACAAAAAGAGACCCAGTACTTC.

This clone was detected a few times. V gene TRBV5-4 combines with J gene TRBJ2-2; 8 bases align to TRBD1. This CDR3 has 14 residues. CDR1 and CDR2 from the germline V gene are SGHNT and YYREEE (reference sequence). Trimming took 4 bases from V and 5 from J; bases not matched to a gene: 4. CDR3: CASSAGQGTGELFF. The DNA of the CDR3 is TGTGCCAGCAGCGCCGGACAGGGAACCGGGGAGCTGTTTTTT.

This chain joins TRBV28 and TRBJ1-2; D is ambiguous. The CDR3 is 12 residues long. Trimming removed 3 bases at V and 10 bases at J, with 12 bases between. Per germline, CDR1 MDHEN and CDR2 SYDVKM. CDR3: CASSFPDFSYTF. DNA of the CDR3: TGTGCCAGCAGTTTTCCCGACTTCTCCTACACCTTC.

The chain has TRBV7-6 and TRBJ2-7; 8 nucleotides match TRBD2. The J segment lost 6 bases and the V segment lost 8 bases, leaving 12 bases of the junction unmatched. Germline V gives CDR1 SGHVS, CDR2 FNYEAQ. This CDR3 has 14 residues. The CDR3 coding sequence is TGTGCCAGCGCGACAGCGGGGGCCCAGCTCGAGCAGTACTTC. It translates to CASATAGAQLEQYF.

V is TRBV29-1 and J is TRBJ1-2, with TRBD1 identical over 9 bases. This CDR3 region has 15 residues. Trimming removed 6 bases from V and 4 bases from J; junction bases left unmatched: 12. Germline V lookup: CDR1 SQVTM, CDR2 ANQGSEA. CDR3 residues: CSVSGTGPFGYGYTF. CDR3 bases: TGCAGCGTCTCCGGGACAGGGCCTTTTGGCTATGGCTACACCTTC.

The chain links TRBV4-3 to TRBJ2-7; 10 nucleotides match TRBD2. The V gene end was trimmed by 0 bases and the J gene end by 5 bases; junction bases not matched to a gene: 7. CDR1 is LGHNA and CDR2 is YSLEER in the germline V gene. The CDR3 has 16 amino acids. CDR3 sequence reads: CASSQEPSGGPNEQYF. The CDR3 bases are TGCGCCAGCAGCCAAGAGCCTAGCGGGGGTCCCAACGAGCAGTACTTC.

The rearrangement uses TRBV5-4 and TRBJ1-1; D gene ambiguous. The V and J ends lost 0 bases and 11 bases respectively, with 14 bases between them. The CDR3 is 13 residues long. Germline V lookup: CDR1 SGHNT, CDR2 YYREEE (reference sequence). The CDR3 DNA is TGTGCCAGCAGCTTGGAAGTCGCAGGCCTTGCTTTCTTT. This encodes CASSLEVAGLAFF.

This rearrangement joins TRBV30 to TRBJ2-3; 7 nucleotides line up with TRBD2. V shed 4 bases, J shed 1 base, and the junction held 2 bases outside the gene matches. Per germline, CDR1 GTSNPN and CDR2 SVGIG (reference sequence). This CDR3 has 13 residues. CDR3 DNA sequence: TGTGCCTGGAATCGGGGGGGCACAGATACGCAGTATTTT. This sequence encodes CAWNRGGTDTQYF.

The chain recombines TRBV9 with TRBJ2-3; 7 nucleotides align to TRBD1. The CDR3 extends over 13 amino acids. Germline loops: CDR1 SGDLS, CDR2 YYNGEE. Trimming cost V 4 bases and J 3 bases; bases outside gene matches: 2. CDR3 residues: CASSYRGTDTQYF. The CDR3 coding sequence is TGTGCCAGCAGCTACAGGGGAACAGATACGCAGTATTTT.

This chain joins TRBV6-6 and TRBJ1-1; D remains ambiguous. The CDR3 spans 12 residues. CDR1 is MNHNY and CDR2 is SVGAGI in the germline V gene (reference sequence). V lost 0 bases to trimming and J lost 7 bases, with 6 bases between them. The CDR3: CASSYSRSEAFF. CDR3 nucleotides: TGTGCCAGCAGTTACTCCCGGAGTGAAGCTTTCTTT.

This chain joins TRBV5-1 and TRBJ2-7; D possibly corresponds to TRBD1 (6 bases). The V gene's germline CDR1 is SGHRS and CDR2 YFSETQ. CDR3 length equals 16 residues. Trimming removed 4 bases from V and 3 bases from J, with 20 bases in between. The DNA of the CDR3 is TGCGCCAGCAGCGCTTGGCCCCGACAGGAAGACTACGAGCAGTACTTC. Amino acid sequence: CASSAWPRQEDYEQYF. The whole variable domain, remainder taken from reference TRBV5-1 and TRBJ2-7, is KAGVTQTPRYLIKTRGQQVTLSCSPISGHRSVSWYQQTPGQGLQFLFEYFSETQRNKGNFPGRFSGRQFSNSRSEMNVSTLELGDSALYLCASSAWPRQEDYEQYFGPGTRLTVT.

The chain links TRBV5-8 to TRBJ2-7, with 7 bases aligning to TRBD1. The germline gives CDR1 SGHTS, CDR2 YDEGEE. V lost 4 bases to trimming and J lost 2 bases; unmatched junction nucleotides: 6. The CDR3 extends over 14 amino acids. CDR3 DNA sequence: TGTGCCAGCAGCCGGACAGGTGAAGCCTACGAGCAGTACTTC. The encoded protein is CASSRTGEAYEQYF.

The chain links TRBV6-1 to TRBJ2-7, with 10 bases identical to TRBD1. V shed 4 bases and J 3 bases; nucleotides not matched to a gene: 9. The V gene's germline CDR1 is MNHNS and CDR2 SASEGT. The CDR3 extends over 16 amino acids. The CDR3 here is CASSGRGGQGFYEQYF. In nucleotides, the CDR3 is TGTGCCAGCAGTGGCAGGGGGGGACAGGGGTTCTACGAGCAGTACTTC.

The rearrangement links TRBV4-1 to TRBJ2-5, with TRBD2 identical over 10 bases. The J segment lost 2 bases and the V segment lost 2 bases, leaving 5 bases of the junction unmatched. Germline-derived CDR1 and CDR2 are MGHRA and YSYEKL. This CDR3 is 16 amino acids long. The CDR3 spells CASSQRGAGGQETQYF. The CDR3 region has the DNA TGCGCCAGCAGCCAAAGAGGAGCGGGGGGGCAAGAGACCCAGTACTTC.

Notes on this clone: Sequence at one end of the junction differs from germline and may be a read error. The chain joins TRBV2 to TRBJ2-4; a possible D gene is TRBD1 (6 bases). The CDR3 totals 14 residues. The V gene's germline CDR1 is SNHLY and CDR2 FYNNEI. For the CDR3, the DNA is TGTGCCAGCAAGTATAGGACAGCCGAAAACATTCAGTACTTC. As protein: CASKYRTAENIQYF.

The CDR3 reads CASKNRDNQPQHF. CDR3 DNA sequence: TGTGCCAGCAAGAATCGGGACAATCAGCCCCAGCATTTT. The V call is TRBV2, the J call TRBJ1-5, with D unclear. Deletions cut 7 bases from V and 3 bases from J, with 10 bases between. This CDR3 spans 13 amino acids. CDR1 and CDR2 (germline): SNHLY, FYNNEI.

V gene TRBV5-4 combines with J gene TRBJ2-2; 7 nucleotides align to TRBD1. The junction had 10 bases not matched to a gene; V was cut back by 8 bases and J by 6 bases. The CDR3 covers 14 residues. The germline V gene encodes CDR1 SGHNT and CDR2 YYREEE (reference sequence). CDR3 DNA sequence: TGTGCCAGTGGCAGTACAGGGGTCTCCGGGGAGCTGTTTTTT. This translates into CASGSTGVSGELFF.

This sequence joins TRBV28 and TRBJ2-7; the match to TRBD1 covers 8 bases. Trimming at V came to 2 bases and at J to 6 bases, leaving 6 bases not matched to a gene. CDR1 and CDR2 (germline): MDHEN, SYDVKM. The CDR3 extends over 14 amino acids. CDR3 protein: CASSLGGRGPEQYF. In nucleotides, the CDR3 is TGTGCCAGCAGTTTAGGCGGCAGGGGGCCCGAGCAGTACTTC.